The text below deals with one T cell receptor (beta chain). As yet, its antigen is unknown. The data derive from a study of cytomegalovirus exposure and HLA in healthy donors. Overall study context: Unique TCRs from HLA-typed donors, some 85 million of them, were held in an early data release.

The PCR had 60 Vbeta and 13 Jbeta primers. The protocol was immunoSEQ multiplex PCR, while the TCRdb copy is restricted to in-frame clones and leaves out a portion. This table holds tens of thousands of clones, approximately 78% found once. The CDR3 loop spans 17 amino acids. Trimming took off 7 bases at V and 0 bases at J, with 16 bases between the two ends. Germline lookup yields CDR1 SGHVS and CDR2 FQNEAQ. Nominal health characterized the donors when sampled, though unrecorded immune exposures were likely. Study-level points and caveats: Indistinguishable V segments, including TRBV6-2 and TRBV6-3, were excluded. Roughly even sequencing depth across donors was the assumption behind the presence/absence analyses.

This chain connects TRBV7-8 to TRBJ2-6; maybe TRBD2 (5 bases). The clonotype was recovered from a woman aged 25 to 39 in good health and CMV-seronegative. The specimen sequenced was PBMCs. CDR3 in DNA: TGTGCCAGCACCTCATCGGGGTCTATCTCTGGGGCCAACGTCCTGACTTTC. It translates to CASTSSGSISGANVLTF.